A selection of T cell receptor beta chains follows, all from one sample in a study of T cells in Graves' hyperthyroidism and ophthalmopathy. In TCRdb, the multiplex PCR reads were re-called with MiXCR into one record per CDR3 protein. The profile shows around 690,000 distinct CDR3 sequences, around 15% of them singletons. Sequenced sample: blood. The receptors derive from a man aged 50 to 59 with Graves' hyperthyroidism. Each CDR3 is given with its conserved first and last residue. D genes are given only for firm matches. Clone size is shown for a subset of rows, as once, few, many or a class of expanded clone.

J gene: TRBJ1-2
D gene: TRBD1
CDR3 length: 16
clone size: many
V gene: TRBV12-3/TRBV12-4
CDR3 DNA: TGTGCCAGCAGTTCGACCTCGACAGGGGGTCCCTATGGCTACACCTTC
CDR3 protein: CASSSTSTGGPYGYTF

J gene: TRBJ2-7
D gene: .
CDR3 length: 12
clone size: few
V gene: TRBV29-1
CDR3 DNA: TGCAGCGTTGAAGGGGACCGCTACGAGCAGTACTTC
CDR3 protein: CSVEGDRYEQYF

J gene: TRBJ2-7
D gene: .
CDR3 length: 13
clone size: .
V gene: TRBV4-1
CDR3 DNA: TGCGCCAGCAGCCAGAGTGGGCTCAGCGAGCAGTACTTC
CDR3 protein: CASSQSGLSEQYF

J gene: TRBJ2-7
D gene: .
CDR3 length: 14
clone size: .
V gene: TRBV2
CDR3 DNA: TGTGCCAGCAGTACCTCCGGGACCGGCTACGAGCAGTACTTC
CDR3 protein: CASSTSGTGYEQYF

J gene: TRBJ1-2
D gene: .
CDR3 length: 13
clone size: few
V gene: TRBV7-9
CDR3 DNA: TGTGCCAGCGCGTGGCGACTAACAGATGGCTACACCTTC
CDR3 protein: CASAWRLTDGYTF

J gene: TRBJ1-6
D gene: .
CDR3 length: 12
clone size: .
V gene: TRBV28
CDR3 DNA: TGTGCCAGCGGGCCTTTAGGTTCACCCCTCCACTTT
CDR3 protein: CASGPLGSPLHF

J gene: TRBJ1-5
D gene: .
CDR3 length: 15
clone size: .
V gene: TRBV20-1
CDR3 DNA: TGCAGTGCTAGAGAAATCGGGGGCGTTGCTCAGCCCCAGCATTTT
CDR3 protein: CSAREIGGVAQPQHF

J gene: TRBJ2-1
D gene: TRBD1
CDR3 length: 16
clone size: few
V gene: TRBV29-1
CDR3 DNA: TGCAGCGTTGGAGAGTCCGGGACAGGGGGATTGAATGAGCAGTTCTTC
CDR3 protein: CSVGESGTGGLNEQFF

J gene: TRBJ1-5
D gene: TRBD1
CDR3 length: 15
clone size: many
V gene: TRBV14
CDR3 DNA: TGTGCCAGCAGCCCCGGGACAGGGACGGGTCAGCCCCAGCATTTT
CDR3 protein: CASSPGTGTGQPQHF

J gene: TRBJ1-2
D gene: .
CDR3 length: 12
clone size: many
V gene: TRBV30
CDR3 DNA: TGTGCCTGGAGTGTCCAACTTGGGGGCTACACCTTC
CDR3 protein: CAWSVQLGGYTF

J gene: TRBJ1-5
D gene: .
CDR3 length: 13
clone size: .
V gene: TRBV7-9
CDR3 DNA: TGTGCCAGCAGCTTAGCGAACAATCAGCCCCAGCATTTT
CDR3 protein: CASSLANNQPQHF

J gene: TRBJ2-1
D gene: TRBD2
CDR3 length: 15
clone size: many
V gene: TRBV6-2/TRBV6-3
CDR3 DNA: TGTGCCACCCTTTCGACTAGCGGGAGTCTCGATGAGCAGTTCTTC
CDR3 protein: CATLSTSGSLDEQFF

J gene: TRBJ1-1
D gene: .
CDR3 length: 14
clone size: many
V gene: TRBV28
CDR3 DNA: TGTGCCAGCAGTTCCCCTACTAGCATCACTGAAGCTTTCTTT
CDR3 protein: CASSSPTSITEAFF

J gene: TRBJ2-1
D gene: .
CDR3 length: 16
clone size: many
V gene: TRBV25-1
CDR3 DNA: TGTGCCAGCAGTGACATTGCGGGGAGCTCCTACAATGAGCAGTTCTTC
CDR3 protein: CASSDIAGSSYNEQFF

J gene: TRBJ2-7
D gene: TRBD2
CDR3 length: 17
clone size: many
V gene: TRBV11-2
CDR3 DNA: TGTGCCAGCAGCTTTCGACTAGCGGGATCCAGCTCCTACGAGCAGTACTTC
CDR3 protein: CASSFRLAGSSSYEQYF

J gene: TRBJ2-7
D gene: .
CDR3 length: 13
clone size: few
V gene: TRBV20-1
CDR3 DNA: TGCAGTGCTAGAGATGAGGGCGTCTACGAGCAGTACTTC
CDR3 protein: CSARDEGVYEQYF

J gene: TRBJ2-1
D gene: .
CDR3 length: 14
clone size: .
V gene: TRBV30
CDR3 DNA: TGTGCCTGGAAGGCGGGCCCCTCCTACAATGAGCAGTTCTTC
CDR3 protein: CAWKAGPSYNEQFF

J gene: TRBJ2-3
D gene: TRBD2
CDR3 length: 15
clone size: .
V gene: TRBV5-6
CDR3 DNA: TGTGCCAGCAGCACCGGACTAGCGGTAAGCCGGGGGCAGTATTTT
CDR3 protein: CASSTGLAVSRGQYF

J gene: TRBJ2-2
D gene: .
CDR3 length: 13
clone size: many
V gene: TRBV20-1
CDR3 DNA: TGCAGTGCTCGTCGGGGGAACACCGGGGAGCTGTTTTTT
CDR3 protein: CSARRGNTGELFF

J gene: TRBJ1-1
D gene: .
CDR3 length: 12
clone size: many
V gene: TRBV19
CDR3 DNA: TGTGCCAGTAGTATTGAGAACACTGAAGCTTTCTTT
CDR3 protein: CASSIENTEAFF

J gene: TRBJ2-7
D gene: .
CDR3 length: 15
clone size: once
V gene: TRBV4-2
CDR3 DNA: TGTGCCAGCTCTGTCGAGGCTACCAGCTCCTACGAGCAGTACTTC
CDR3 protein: CASSVEATSSYEQYF

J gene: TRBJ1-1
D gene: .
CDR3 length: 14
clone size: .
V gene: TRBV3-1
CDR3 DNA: TGTGCCAGCAGCCACCTGACAGGGAACACTGAAGCTTTCTTT
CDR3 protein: CASSHLTGNTEAFF

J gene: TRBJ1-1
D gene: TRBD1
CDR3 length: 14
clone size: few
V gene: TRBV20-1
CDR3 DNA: TGCAGTGCCGGTACAGGGGGACTGAACATTGAAGCTTTCTTT
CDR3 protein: CSAGTGGLNIEAFF

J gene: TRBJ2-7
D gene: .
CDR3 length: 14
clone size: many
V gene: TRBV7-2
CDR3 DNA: TGTGCCAGCAGCTTAGAATGGCAGGGCTACGAGCAGTACTTC
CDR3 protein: CASSLEWQGYEQYF

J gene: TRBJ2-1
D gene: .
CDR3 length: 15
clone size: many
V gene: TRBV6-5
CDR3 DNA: TGTGCCAGCAGTGCCCAGTTTAGCGCCTACAATGAGCAGTTCTTC
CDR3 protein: CASSAQFSAYNEQFF

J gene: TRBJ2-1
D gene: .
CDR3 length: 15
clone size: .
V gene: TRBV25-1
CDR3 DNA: TGTGCCAGCAGTGAAAACGCGGAGTCCTACAATGAGCAGTTCTTC
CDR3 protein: CASSENAESYNEQFF

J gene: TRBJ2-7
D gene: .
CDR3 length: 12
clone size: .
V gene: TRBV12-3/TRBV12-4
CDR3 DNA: TGTGCCAGCAGTACAGGGCTCTACGAGCAGTACTTC
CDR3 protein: CASSTGLYEQYF

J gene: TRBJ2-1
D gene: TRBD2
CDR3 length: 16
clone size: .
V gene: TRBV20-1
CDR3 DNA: TGCAGTGCTAGGGTTGCTAGCGGGGGTGCCTACAATGAGCAGTTCTTC
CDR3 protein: CSARVASGGAYNEQFF

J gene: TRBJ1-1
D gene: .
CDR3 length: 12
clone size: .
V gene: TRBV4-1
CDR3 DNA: TGCGCCAGCAGCCAAGACTATTTTTTAGCTTTCTTT
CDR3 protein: CASSQDYFLAFF

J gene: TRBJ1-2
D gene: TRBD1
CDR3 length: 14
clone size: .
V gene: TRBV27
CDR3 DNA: TGTGCCAGCAGTTTAAAGGGGGCAGGGTGGCCCTACACCTTC
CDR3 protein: CASSLKGAGWPYTF

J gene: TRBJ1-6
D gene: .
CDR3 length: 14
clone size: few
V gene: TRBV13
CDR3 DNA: TGTGCCAGCAGCTCCCGGGACCACCTTTCACCCCTCCACTTT
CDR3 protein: CASSSRDHLSPLHF

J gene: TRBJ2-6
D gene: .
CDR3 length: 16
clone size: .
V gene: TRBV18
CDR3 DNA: TGTGCCAGCTCACCGTCCAGGGTTTCTGGGGCCAACGTCCTGACTTTC
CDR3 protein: CASSPSRVSGANVLTF

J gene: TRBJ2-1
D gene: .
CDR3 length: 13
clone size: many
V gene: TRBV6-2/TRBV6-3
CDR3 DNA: TGTGCCAGCACCCTGGATGTTTACAATGAGCAGTTCTTC
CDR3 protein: CASTLDVYNEQFF

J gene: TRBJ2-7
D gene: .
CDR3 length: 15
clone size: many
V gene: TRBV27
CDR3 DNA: TGTGCCAGCAGCATAGCGGCAGGCGACGTCTACGAGCAGTACTTC
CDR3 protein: CASSIAAGDVYEQYF

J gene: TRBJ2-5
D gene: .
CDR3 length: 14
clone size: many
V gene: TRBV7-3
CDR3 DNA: TGTGCCAGCGCTGCCGGGGGGCTTCAGGAGACCCAGTACTTC
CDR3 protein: CASAAGGLQETQYF

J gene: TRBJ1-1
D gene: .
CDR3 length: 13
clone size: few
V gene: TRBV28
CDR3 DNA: TGTGCCAGCGGTCCCCTTTGGGGGATGGAAGCTTTCTTT
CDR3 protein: CASGPLWGMEAFF

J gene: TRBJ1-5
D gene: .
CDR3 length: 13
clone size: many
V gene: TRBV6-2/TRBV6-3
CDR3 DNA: TGTGCCAGCAGTTACCCGACAGGTCAGCCCCAGCATTTT
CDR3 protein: CASSYPTGQPQHF

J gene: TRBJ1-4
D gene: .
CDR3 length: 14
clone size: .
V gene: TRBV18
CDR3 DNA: TGTGCCAGCTCACCAGAGGGTGGGAATGAAAAACTGTTTTTT
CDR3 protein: CASSPEGGNEKLFF

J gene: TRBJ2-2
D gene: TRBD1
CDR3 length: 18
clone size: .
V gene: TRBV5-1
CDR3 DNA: TGCGCCAGCAGCTCGGACAGGGGTCTACAGCTGAACACCGGGGAGCTGTTTTTT
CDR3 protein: CASSSDRGLQLNTGELFF

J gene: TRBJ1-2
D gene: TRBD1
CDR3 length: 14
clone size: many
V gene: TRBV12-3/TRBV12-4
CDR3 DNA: TGTGCCAGCAGTTCCCGGGACAGGGGGTATGGCTACACCTTC
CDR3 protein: CASSSRDRGYGYTF

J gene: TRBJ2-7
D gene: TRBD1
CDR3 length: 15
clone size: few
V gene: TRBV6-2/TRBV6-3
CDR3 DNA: TGTGCCAGCACGGGTTTATCTACAGGGGGCAACGAGCAGTACTTC
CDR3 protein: CASTGLSTGGNEQYF

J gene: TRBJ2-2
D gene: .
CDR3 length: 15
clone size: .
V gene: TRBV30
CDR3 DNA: TGTGCCTGGAGGTCGCCAGGGGCGAACACCGGGGAGCTGTTTTTT
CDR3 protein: CAWRSPGANTGELFF

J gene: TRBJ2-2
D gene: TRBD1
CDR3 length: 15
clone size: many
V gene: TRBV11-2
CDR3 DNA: TGTGCCAGCAGCTGGGAGACAGGGTATGGCGGGGAGCTGTTTTTT
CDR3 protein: CASSWETGYGGELFF

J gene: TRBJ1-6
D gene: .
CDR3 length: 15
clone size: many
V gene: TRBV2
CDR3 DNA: TGTGCCAGCAATGTTGATCCGGGACTGAGTTCACCCCTCCACTTT
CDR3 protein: CASNVDPGLSSPLHF

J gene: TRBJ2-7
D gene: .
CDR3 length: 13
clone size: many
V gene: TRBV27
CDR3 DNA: TGTGCCAGCAGTTTATCGATCGCGCAGGGGCAGTACTTC
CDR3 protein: CASSLSIAQGQYF

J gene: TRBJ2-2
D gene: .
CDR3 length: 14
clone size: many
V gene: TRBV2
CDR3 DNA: TGTGCCAGCAGTTCCGGGACTTACACCGGGGAGCTGTTTTTT
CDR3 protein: CASSSGTYTGELFF

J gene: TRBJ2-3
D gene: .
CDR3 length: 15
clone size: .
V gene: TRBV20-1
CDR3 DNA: TGCAGTGCTAGAGATCTGGGGACCTACACAGATACGCAGTATTTT
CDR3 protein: CSARDLGTYTDTQYF

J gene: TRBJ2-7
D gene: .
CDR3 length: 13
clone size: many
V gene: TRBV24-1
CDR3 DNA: TGTGCCACCAGTGCGGATGGCAGCTACGAGCAGTACTTC
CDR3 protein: CATSADGSYEQYF

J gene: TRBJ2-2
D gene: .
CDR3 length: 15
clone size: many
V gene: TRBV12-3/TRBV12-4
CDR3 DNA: TGTGCCAGCAGTTTCTGGAGGATTGGGACCGGGGAGCTGTTTTTT
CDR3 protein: CASSFWRIGTGELFF

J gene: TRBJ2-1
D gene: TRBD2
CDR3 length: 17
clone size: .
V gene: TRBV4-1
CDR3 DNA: TGCGCCAGCAGCCAATCAGGACTAGCGGGAGTTACGGATGAGCAGTTCTTC
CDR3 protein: CASSQSGLAGVTDEQFF

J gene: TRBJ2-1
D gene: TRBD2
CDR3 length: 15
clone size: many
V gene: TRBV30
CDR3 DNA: TGTGCCTGGAGTGCGGGACTAGCGGGGATCAATGAGCAGTTCTTC
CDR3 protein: CAWSAGLAGINEQFF

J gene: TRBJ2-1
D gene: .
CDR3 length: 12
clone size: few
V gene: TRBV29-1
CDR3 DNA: TGCAGCGTTGAGTGGCGCGAGGCTGAGCAGTTCTTC
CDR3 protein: CSVEWREAEQFF

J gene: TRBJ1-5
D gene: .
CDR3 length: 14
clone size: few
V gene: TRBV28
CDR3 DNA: TGTGCCAGCAGTGTCTACAGGGAGGCCCAGCCCCAGCATTTT
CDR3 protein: CASSVYREAQPQHF